The 9 T cell receptor beta chains listed next were all sequenced from one sample in a study of identical twins. TCRdb reprocessed the 5' RACE reads with MiXCR, giving one entry per CDR3 protein. Among roughly 690,000 distinct CDR3 sequences listed, approximately 21% were seen once. These sequences were also reported in another study, on T cells expressing NK-cell markers.

The sequencing input was PBMCs. Source of these receptors: a woman aged 18-29 years in good health.

The chain employs TRBV3-1 and TRBJ2-1; D might be TRBD1 or TRBD2, each matching 6 bases. CDR1 is LGHDT, CDR2 YNNKEL, per germline (reference sequence). CDR3 length: 15 amino acids. The germline V and J ends were trimmed by 1 base and 10 bases, with 17 bases remaining between them. The CDR3 spells CASSQASGGGKEQFF. The CDR3 nucleotides are TGTGCCAGCAGCCAAGCCAGCGGAGGGGGGAAAGAGCAGTTCTTC.

V gene TRBV6-1 combines with J gene TRBJ1-3, with D unclear. The germline V gene encodes CDR1 MNHNS and CDR2 SASEGT. V lost 3 bases and J 4 bases, leaving 4 bases between the germline ends. The CDR3 has 12 amino acids. CDR3 DNA: TGTGCCAGCAGTGAGCCCGGAAACACCATATATTTT. Translating gives CASSEPGNTIYF.

Many counts were recorded for this clonotype. This chain connects TRBV5-1 to TRBJ1-1; 7 bases are a match to TRBD1. The CDR3 loop spans 15 amino acids. Unmatched junction bases numbered 8, after V lost 3 bases and J lost 3 bases. Germline loops: CDR1 SGHRS, CDR2 YFSETQ. The CDR3 nucleotides read TGCGCCAGCAGCTCCTCTCCAGGGGGACACACTGAAGCTTTCTTT. Translated, it gives CASSSSPGGHTEAFF.

This clonotype was found many times. The rearrangement joins TRBV12-3 or TRBV12-4 to TRBJ2-7, with a possible D match to TRBD2 (6 bases). The CDR3 runs 13 residues. V was cut by 2 bases and J by 5 bases, with 10 bases left in between. CDR3: CASSLKRAHEQYF. The CDR3 nucleotides read TGTGCCAGCAGTTTAAAGCGGGCCCACGAGCAGTACTTC.

This clonotype was seen a handful of times. V is TRBV6-1 and J is TRBJ1-1, with 7 bases aligning to TRBD1. The V gene's germline CDR1 is MNHNS and CDR2 SASEGT. The CDR3 has 13 residues. The V and J ends lost 9 bases and 3 bases, in that order; junction bases with no gene match: 7. The CDR3 DNA is TGTGCCAGTAAAAACAGGGGTGACACTGAAGCTTTCTTT. Amino acid sequence: CASKNRGDTEAFF.

DNA of the CDR3: TGCAGTCCTACTCTAGCGGGGGGGCACACAGATACGCAGTATTTT. It codes for CSPTLAGGHTDTQYF. The rearrangement joins TRBV20-1 to TRBJ2-3; 12 bases line up with TRBD2. J was trimmed by 2 bases and V by 8 bases; bases with no gene match: 8. The germline V gene has CDR1 DFQATT and CDR2 SNEGSKA (reference sequence). The CDR3 consists of 15 residues.

The chain links TRBV14 to TRBJ1-6; 11 positions match TRBD1. CDR3 size: 16 residues. Germline CDR1 SGHDN, CDR2 FVKESK. V lost 1 base, J lost 10 bases, and 6 bases stayed unmatched. The CDR3 bases are TGTGCCAGCAGCCAAGGAGGACAGGGGGCTCGATCACCCCTCCACTTT. Translation gives CASSQGGQGARSPLHF. Looking up the rest from reference TRBV14 and TRBJ1-6 gives the full variable domain: EAGVTQFPSHSVIEKGQTVTLRCDPISGHDNLYWYRRVMGKEIKFLLHFVKESKQDESGMPNNRFLAERTGGTYSTLKVQPAELEDSGVYFCASSQGGQGARSPLHFGNGTRLTVT.

The table lists this clonotype with many counts. This sequence joins TRBV4-3 and TRBJ2-7, with D perhaps matching TRBD1 (5 bases). Germline loops: CDR1 LGHNA, CDR2 YSLEER. The length of the CDR3 is 14 residues. Trimming left V 4 bases short and J 3 bases short, with 13 bases between. For the CDR3, the DNA is TGCGCCAGCAGCCCAGGTTCTAGGGGCTACGAGCAGTACTTC. This translates into CASSPGSRGYEQYF.

This clonotype was recorded a few times. The chain combines TRBV10-3 with TRBJ2-1, with 10 bases lining up with TRBD2. V lost 5 bases to trimming and J lost 7 bases; unmatched junction nucleotides: 8. Germline V gene lookup returns CDR1 ENHRY and CDR2 SYGVKD. The length of the CDR3 is 15 residues. In DNA form, the CDR3 reads TGTGCCATCAGTAAGAGCGGGAGGGAAGGGAATGAGCAGTTCTTC. It codes for CAISKSGREGNEQFF.